This T cell receptor (beta chain) came from a study of shared clonotypes between healthy human individuals. Study outcomes and limitations: Non-shared clonotypes displayed generation probabilities falling below those of clonotypes present in all four donors.

This clone was observed at least ten times. Antigen: not known. Clones were sequenced by immunoSEQ multiplex PCR, and TCRdb holds only the in-frame ones, with some missing. The table shows 600,000 to 750,000 clones, with 72% occurring only once. The sequenced sample was memory CD4+ T cells sorted from blood. Subset noted: CD45RA-negative fraction. This clonotype was obtained from a woman younger than 45 in good health.

This CDR3 reads CASSYRDASYNEQFF. In nucleotides, the CDR3 is TGTGCCAGCAGTTACCGGGACGCCTCCTACAATGAGCAGTTCTTC. The V gene is TRBV6-5, the J gene TRBJ2-1; the D call may be TRBD1 or TRBD2 (5 bases each). Germline CDR1 MNHEY, CDR2 SVGAGI. The ends were cut back, 2 bases at V and 0 bases at J, with 8 bases in the middle. The CDR3 totals 15 residues.